This TCR beta chain was recorded in a study of graft-versus-host responses after intestinal transplantation. Study results and limitations: Where graft-donor T cell macrochimerism was present, patients had high graft-versus-host to host-versus-graft clonal ratios in allografts. Recipient marrow harbored GvH clones, some of which surfaced first in ileum or blood.

Data came from immunoSEQ multiplex PCR; TCRdb stores just in-frame clones and leaves some out. Of 25,000 to 35,000 clones in the sample, about 80% are singletons; the top ten hold roughly 18%. This clone was recorded a few times. Antigen specificity is unknown. In germline, CDR1 is SGHTA, CDR2 FQGNSA. The CDR3 has 14 residues. V dropped 1 base and J dropped 2 bases, with 9 bases sitting between them. The clonotype comes from a human donor who received an intestinal transplant. The sequencing here drew on unstimulated CD8+ T cells sorted from spleen or lymph node cells, taken before intestinal transplant. The chain joins TRBV7-2 to TRBJ2-7, with D possibly matching TRBD2 (5 bases). This CDR3 is CASSLGPGAYEQYF. The CDR3 coding sequence is TGTGCCAGCAGCTTAGGTCCCGGGGCCTACGAGCAGTACTTC.